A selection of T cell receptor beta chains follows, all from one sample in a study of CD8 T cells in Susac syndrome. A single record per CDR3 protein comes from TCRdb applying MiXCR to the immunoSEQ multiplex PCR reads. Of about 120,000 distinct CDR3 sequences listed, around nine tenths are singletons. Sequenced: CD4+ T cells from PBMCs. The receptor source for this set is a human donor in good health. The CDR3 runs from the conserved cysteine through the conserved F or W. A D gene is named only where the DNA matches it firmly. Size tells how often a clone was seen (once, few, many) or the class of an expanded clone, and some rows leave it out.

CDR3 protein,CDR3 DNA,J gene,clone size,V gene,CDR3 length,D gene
CASSIYGTGVGEQFF,TGTGCCAGTAGTATCTATGGGACGGGGGTTGGTGAGCAGTTCTTC,TRBJ2-1,once,TRBV19,15,.
CASSTLGWKTQYF,TGTGCCAGCAGTACCTTGGGGTGGAAGACCCAGTACTTC,TRBJ2-5,.,TRBV6-5,13,.
CASSSGGGATEAFF,TGTGCCAGCAGCTCCGGTGGGGGGGCTACTGAAGCTTTCTTT,TRBJ1-1,.,TRBV7-9,14,.
CASSPIRGYDYGYTF,TGTGCCAGCAGCCCCATCCGGGGGTATGATTATGGCTACACCTTC,TRBJ1-2,.,TRBV3-1,15,.
CASSPALAGVDEQYF,TGTGCCAGCAGCCCAGCTCTAGCGGGAGTCGACGAGCAGTACTTC,TRBJ2-7,.,TRBV7-8,15,TRBD2
CASTQLEAYNEQFF,TGTGCCAGCACCCAACTAGAGGCCTACAATGAGCAGTTCTTC,TRBJ2-1,.,TRBV5-4,14,.
CASSLGLAGPPGTDTQYF,TGTGCCAGCAGCCTGGGACTAGCGGGACCTCCAGGCACAGATACGCAGTATTTT,TRBJ2-3,.,TRBV5-4,18,TRBD2
CASSWGRGTEAFF,TGTGCCAGCAGTTGGGGGCGCGGCACTGAAGCTTTCTTT,TRBJ1-1,once,TRBV25-1,13,.
CAISGQGSYNEQFF,TGTGCCATCAGTGGACAGGGCTCCTACAATGAGCAGTTCTTC,TRBJ2-1,.,TRBV10-3,14,TRBD1
CASSAGLAPRSSYNEQFF,TGTGCCAGCAGCGCGGGACTAGCGCCCCGGAGCTCCTACAATGAGCAGTTCTTC,TRBJ2-1,.,TRBV13,18,TRBD2
CASRGPPNSPLHF,TGTGCCAGCAGGGGACCTCCGAATTCACCCCTCCACTTT,TRBJ1-6,.,TRBV2,13,.
CASRQTEQGSEAFF,TGTGCCAGCCGACAAACCGAACAGGGATCTGAAGCTTTCTTT,TRBJ1-1,.,TRBV6-4,14,.
CSVGRNTEAFF,TGCAGTGTTGGGAGGAACACTGAAGCTTTCTTT,TRBJ1-1,.,TRBV20-1,11,.
CSAREWDRVDTQYF,TGCAGTGCTAGAGAATGGGACAGGGTCGATACGCAGTATTTT,TRBJ2-3,.,TRBV20-1,14,TRBD1
CASTEGTGPNYGYTF,TGTGCCAGTACCGAGGGGACCGGTCCTAACTATGGCTACACCTTC,TRBJ1-2,.,TRBV19,15,.
CAWSVPGAFADTQYF,TGTGCCTGGAGTGTACCGGGGGCTTTCGCAGATACGCAGTATTTT,TRBJ2-3,.,TRBV30,15,.
CSARGRGRGVNDQPQHF,TGCAGTGCTAGGGGACGGGGCAGGGGGGTTAATGATCAGCCCCAGCATTTT,TRBJ1-5,.,TRBV20-1,17,TRBD1
CASSLSETQYF,TGTGCCAGCAGCTTATCGGAGACCCAGTACTTC,TRBJ2-5,.,TRBV7-2,11,.
CASSSGADRGGGELFF,TGCGCCAGCAGCTCCGGCGCAGATAGGGGAGGCGGGGAGCTGTTTTTT,TRBJ2-2,once,TRBV5-1,16,.
CASSQGGKTQYF,TGTGCCAGCAGCCAAGGTGGAAAGACCCAGTACTTC,TRBJ2-5,once,TRBV3-1,12,.
CASSPDQGVGSTEAFF,TGTGCCAGCAGCCCCGATCAGGGGGTCGGCAGCACTGAAGCTTTCTTT,TRBJ1-1,once,TRBV6-1,16,TRBD1
CSARVPGNQPQHF,TGCAGTGCTAGAGTCCCTGGCAATCAGCCCCAGCATTTT,TRBJ1-5,.,TRBV20-1,13,.
CASIPTTGFSGNTIYF,TGTGCCAGCATCCCTACAACAGGTTTCTCTGGAAACACCATATATTTT,TRBJ1-3,.,TRBV7-9,16,.
CASSHPGTERAGELFF,TGTGCCAGCAGCCATCCCGGGACAGAGAGGGCCGGGGAGCTGTTTTTT,TRBJ2-2,.,TRBV4-2,16,TRBD1
CASSPTVNTEAFF,TGTGCCAGCAGTCCGACGGTGAACACTGAAGCTTTCTTT,TRBJ1-1,few,TRBV6-2/TRBV6-3,13,.
CASSSTGGFTYEQYF,TGTGCCAGCAGTTCCACAGGGGGCTTCACCTACGAGCAGTACTTC,TRBJ2-7,once,TRBV27,15,TRBD1
CASSRDTGAGANVLTF,TGCGCCAGCAGCCGAGATACAGGGGCTGGGGCCAACGTCCTGACTTTC,TRBJ2-6,few,TRBV4-3,16,TRBD1
CSASHRASRLETQYF,TGCAGTGCTAGCCACAGGGCCTCGAGGTTGGAGACCCAGTACTTC,TRBJ2-5,.,TRBV20-1,15,.
CASGKYEQYF,TGTGCCAGCGGGAAGTACGAGCAGTACTTC,TRBJ2-7,.,TRBV6-2/TRBV6-3,10,.
CASSLTGANTGELFF,TGTGCCAGTAGCCTGACAGGGGCGAACACCGGGGAGCTGTTTTTT,TRBJ2-2,.,TRBV19,15,TRBD1
CSARRSGAQHF,TGCAGTGCTAGGAGGTCGGGAGCCCAGCATTTT,TRBJ1-5,.,TRBV20-1,11,.
CASSAVSGENTGELFF,TGTGCCAGCAGCGCGGTTAGCGGTGAGAACACCGGGGAGCTGTTTTTT,TRBJ2-2,.,TRBV7-8,16,.
CASSLGTTDTQYF,TGTGCCAGCAGCTTAGGGACCACAGATACGCAGTATTTT,TRBJ2-3,.,TRBV7-2,13,.
CASSQEGVDRRYTGELFF,TGCGCCAGCAGCCAAGAAGGGGTCGACAGGAGGTACACCGGGGAGCTGTTTTTT,TRBJ2-2,.,TRBV4-3,18,.
CSGWRVVQWSNQPQHF,TGCAGCGGATGGAGAGTGGTGCAATGGAGCAATCAGCCCCAGCATTTT,TRBJ1-5,.,TRBV29-1,16,.
CAWIQGPSEAFF,TGTGCCTGGATCCAGGGTCCCTCTGAAGCTTTCTTT,TRBJ1-1,once,TRBV30,12,.
CASWGPREDGTDTQYF,TGTGCCAGCTGGGGGCCTCGGGAGGACGGCACAGATACGCAGTATTTT,TRBJ2-3,once,TRBV2,16,.
CASRDLAGTYEQYF,TGTGCCAGCCGCGATCTAGCGGGAACCTACGAGCAGTACTTC,TRBJ2-7,.,TRBV28,14,TRBD2
CASSFKGYEQYF,TGTGCCAGCAGCTTCAAAGGGTACGAGCAGTACTTC,TRBJ2-7,.,TRBV13,12,.
CSVVADIQYF,TGCAGCGTTGTCGCGGACATTCAGTACTTC,TRBJ2-4,.,TRBV29-1,10,.
CASVVTGNNEQFF,TGTGCTAGTGTTGTCACAGGGAACAATGAGCAGTTCTTC,TRBJ2-1,.,TRBV12-5,13,.
CSANDRDRRQETQYF,TGCAGTGCCAACGACCGGGACAGACGTCAAGAGACCCAGTACTTC,TRBJ2-5,once,TRBV20-1,15,TRBD1
CASSAQGDFTEAFF,TGTGCCAGCAGCGCTCAGGGGGACTTCACTGAAGCTTTCTTT,TRBJ1-1,once,TRBV9,14,TRBD1
CSVRDTRITYYGYTF,TGCAGCGTTCGGGACACCCGAATTACATACTATGGCTACACCTTC,TRBJ1-2,.,TRBV29-1,15,.
CAISDTGNQPQHF,TGTGCCATCAGTGACACGGGGAATCAGCCCCAGCATTTT,TRBJ1-5,.,TRBV10-3,13,.
CASGVTEEFF,TGTGCCAGCGGAGTCACGGAAGAGTTCTTC,TRBJ2-1,.,TRBV27,10,.
CASSFQGNDEKLFF,TGTGCCAGCAGCTTCCAGGGGAATGATGAAAAACTGTTTTTT,TRBJ1-4,.,TRBV7-2,14,.